Here is one T cell receptor (beta chain) with its context. This table comes from immunoSEQ multiplex PCR, and its TCRdb copy is limited to in-frame clones, with some not included. The repertoire holds around 81,000 clones, more than 80% seen once, with approximately 1.5% in the top ten. The CDR3 extends over 17 amino acids. The germline gives CDR1 SGHVS, CDR2 FNYEAQ. J gave up 4 bases and V 5 bases, and 13 bases lay outside the gene matches. This record comes from a study of control samples from healthy donors and cancer patients. This clonotype was obtained from a woman in her twenties or thirties in good health. This chain links TRBV7-6 with TRBJ2-5; 10 positions agree with TRBD2. Sequenced: blood. CDR3 in DNA: TGTGCCAGCAGCAGAGGGGTGGTAGCGGGGGGCGGAGAGACCCAGTACTTC. Encoded protein: CASSRGVVAGGGETQYF.